Presented here are 23 T cell receptor beta chains from one specimen sequenced in a study of technical replicates of blood from a few donors. Clones were sequenced by immunoSEQ multiplex PCR, and TCRdb holds only the in-frame ones, with some missing. The sample lists 70,000 or so clones, around 90% seen once, with roughly 4.5% in the top ten. Sample: PBMCs. All receptors come from a human donor in good health. Some clones in this sample may be carry-over from other donors' samples.

The V call is TRBV4-1, the J call TRBJ2-1; 7 positions match TRBD2. Germline V CDR1 and CDR2: MGHRA, YSYEKL. After removal of 1 base from V and 0 bases from J, the junction contained 15 bases not matched to a gene. The CDR3 loop spans 20 amino acids. CDR3 DNA: TGCGCCAGCAGCCAAGTTGATGTAGCGGGTGCTACCCTCTCCTACAATGAGCAGTTCTTC. As protein: CASSQVDVAGATLSYNEQFF.

The CDR3 protein is CASSYSTDSTSPFYNSPLHF. In DNA, the CDR3 is TGTGCCAGCAGTTACTCCACCGACAGCACATCCCCTTTTTATAATTCACCCCTCCACTTT. This rearrangement joins TRBV6-8 to TRBJ1-6; weak D call: TRBD1 (5 bases). Germline lookup yields CDR1 MNHGY and CDR2 SAAAGT. The CDR3 is made up of 20 amino acids. V was pared by 0 bases and J by 4 bases, with 22 bases between.

This chain uses TRBV7-8 with TRBJ1-3; D remains ambiguous. The CDR3 covers 14 residues. The V end lost 1 base, the J end lost 1 base, and 5 bases lay between the germline ends. In germline, CDR1 is SGHVS, CDR2 FQNEAQ. The CDR3, as DNA: TGTGCCAGCAGCTTAGGGCCTTCTGGAAACACCATATATTTT. The encoded protein is CASSLGPSGNTIYF.

The V and J genes are TRBV4-3 and TRBJ2-2, with a possible D match to TRBD1 (6 bases). The germline V gene has CDR1 LGHNA and CDR2 YSLEER. This CDR3 is 15 amino acids long. The ends were cut back, 0 bases at V and 5 bases at J, with 10 bases in the middle. The chain's CDR3 is CASSQDWGRTGELFF. Written as DNA, the CDR3 is TGCGCCAGCAGCCAAGATTGGGGGCGGACCGGGGAGCTGTTTTTT.

The CDR3 reads CASSQGAGGIIRFGEQFF. CDR3 sequence (DNA): TGTGCCAGCAGCCAAGGAGCGGGAGGAATAATTCGGTTCGGTGAGCAGTTCTTC. The gene calls are TRBV4-2 and TRBJ2-1, with 9 bases matching TRBD2. V was pared by 1 base and J by 9 bases, with 16 bases of the junction left unmatched. Germline-derived CDR1 and CDR2 are LGHNA and YNFKEQ. CDR3 length: 18 residues.

The chain recombines TRBV7-3 with TRBJ2-7, with TRBD2 identical over 10 bases. Germline CDR1 SGHTA, CDR2 FQGTGA. V lost 2 bases to trimming and J lost 4 bases; unmatched junction nucleotides: 5. CDR3 size: 15 residues. The CDR3 DNA follows: TGTGCCAGCAGCTTAGCTAGCGGGAGACAATACGAGCAGTACTTC. Protein: CASSLASGRQYEQYF.

This chain joins TRBV12-2 and TRBJ2-7; the tabulated D call, TRBD1, remains unverified against the DNA. TRBV12-2 constitutes a pseudogene. This CDR3 is built from 14 residues. The CDR3 protein is CASRPLQGIHEQYF. CDR3 coding DNA: TGTGCAAGTCGCCCGCTACAGGGAATTCACGAGCAGTACTTC.

In its sample, this clone was seen a few times. This sequence joins TRBV25-1 and TRBJ2-4; 7 nucleotides align to TRBD1. Germline CDR1 is MGHDK and CDR2 is SYGVNS. There are 16 residues in the CDR3. J was trimmed by 7 bases and V by 1 base; bases with no gene match: 10. The CDR3 here is CASSESLKGASNIQYF. The CDR3 DNA follows: TGTGCCAGCAGTGAATCGCTGAAGGGGGCGAGTAACATTCAGTACTTC.

V is TRBV14 and J is TRBJ2-1; 7 bases align to TRBD2. CDR1 SGHDN and CDR2 FVKESK come from the germline V gene. V lost 6 bases and J lost 9; bases outside the gene matches: 11. The CDR3 covers 14 residues. This CDR3 reads CASRSGGSEVEQFF. CDR3 sequence (DNA): TGTGCCAGCAGATCTGGCGGGAGCGAGGTTGAGCAGTTCTTC.

This clone showed up just a few times. The chain uses TRBV5-6 and TRBJ1-1; 8 bases map to TRBD1. This CDR3 spans 11 amino acids. With V trimmed by 3 bases and J by 8 bases, 0 bases remained unmatched. Per germline, CDR1 SGHDT and CDR2 YYEEEE. The CDR3 loop reads CASSWDREAFF. The CDR3 nucleotides are TGTGCCAGCAGCTGGGACAGGGAAGCTTTCTTT.

This chain uses TRBV23-1 with TRBJ2-2, with no clear D. TRBV23-1 is identified as an open reading frame with a role that is uncertain. This CDR3 region has 15 residues. Trimming cost V 4 bases and J 0 bases, with 9 bases left between them. This chain's CDR3 is CASSPPTPNTGELFF. CDR3 DNA sequence: TGCGCCAGCAGTCCCCCGACTCCGAACACCGGGGAGCTGTTTTTT.

V and J are TRBV5-6 and TRBJ2-7; TRBD1 might be the D (5 bases). The CDR3 extends over 13 amino acids. The ends were cut back, 2 bases at V and 3 bases at J, with 9 bases in the middle. The germline CDR1 and CDR2 sequences are SGHDT and YYEEEE. CDR3 coding DNA: TGTGCCAGCAGCTTTGGGGCCCACTACGAGCAGTACTTC. Its protein product is CASSFGAHYEQYF.

This chain joins TRBV6-5 and TRBJ2-7; 10 bases match TRBD2. The J segment lost 3 bases and the V segment lost 5 bases, leaving 4 bases of the junction unmatched. Germline V lookup: CDR1 MNHEY, CDR2 SVGAGI. CDR3 length: 14 residues. Here the CDR3 DNA reads TGTGCCAGCAGTGCGAGGACTAGCGGCTACGAGCAGTACTTC. It encodes CASSARTSGYEQYF.

The chain uses TRBV13 and TRBJ2-2; 11 bases are a match to TRBD2. V trimming: 5 bases; J trimming: 3 bases; junction bases outside the gene matches: 8. Germline V gene lookup returns CDR1 PRHDT and CDR2 FYEKMQ (reference sequence). The CDR3 is made up of 17 amino acids. CDR3 in DNA: TGTGCCAGCAGCGGGGTAGCGGGGGGGCCGGACACCGGGGAGCTGTTTTTT. Translation: CASSGVAGGPDTGELFF.

The gene calls are TRBV7-2 and TRBJ2-1, with TRBD2 matching over 7 bases. The V gene end was trimmed by 5 bases and the J gene end by 7 bases; junction bases not matched to a gene: 8. This CDR3 contains 14 residues. Germline CDR1 and CDR2: SGHTA and FQGNSA. For the CDR3, the DNA is TGTGCCAGCAGCCCGGGGGGTACTATAAATGAGCAGTTCTTC. Translating it yields CASSPGGTINEQFF.

This clone was counted only a few times. This CDR3 is also generated by other DNA sequences in the sample. This chain connects TRBV6-1 to TRBJ2-3, with 12 bases identical to TRBD2. CDR3 size: 15 residues. Germline V CDR1 and CDR2: MNHNS, SASEGT. Trimming took 2 bases from V and 4 from J; bases not matched to a gene: 1. The CDR3 loop is CASSELAGGPDTQYF. The DNA for the CDR3 is TGTGCCAGCAGTGAACTAGCGGGGGGGCCAGATACGCAGTATTTT.

The table lists this clone with a count of one. This chain joins TRBV9 and TRBJ1-4; TRBD1 might be the D (5 bases). The CDR3 has 15 amino acids. Trimming stripped 6 bases from V and 7 bases from J, with 19 bases between. CDR1 SGDLS and CDR2 YYNGEE come from the germline V gene. The CDR3 DNA is TGTGCCAGCAATCCCCGGGGGACCTGGGGTGAAAAACTGTTTTTT. Protein sequence: CASNPRGTWGEKLFF.

The chain employs TRBV15 and TRBJ2-1; 8 positions match TRBD2. Trimming took 0 bases from V and 4 from J; bases not matched to a gene: 11. This CDR3 is built from 18 residues. Germline V gives CDR1 LNHNV, CDR2 YYDKDF (reference sequence). This CDR3 is CATSRDYKSGSVYNEQFF. CDR3 nucleotides: TGTGCCACCAGCAGAGATTATAAGAGCGGGAGCGTTTACAATGAGCAGTTCTTC. Together with reference TRBV15 and TRBJ2-1, the CDR3 gives the full variable domain: DAMVIQNPRYQVTQFGKPVTLSCSQTLNHNVMYWYQQKSSQAPKLLFHYYDKDFNNEADTPDNFQSRRPNTSFCFLDIRSPGLGDTAMYLCATSRDYKSGSVYNEQFFGPGTRLTVL.

V usage is TRBV9 and J usage is TRBJ2-6; a possible D gene is TRBD2 (5 bases). This CDR3 spans 17 amino acids. V was trimmed by 7 bases and J by 0 bases, leaving 17 bases between them. The germline V gene encodes CDR1 SGDLS and CDR2 YYNGEE. CDR3 loop: CASADWRFGSGANVLTF. The CDR3 nucleotides are TGTGCCAGCGCCGACTGGAGGTTTGGCTCTGGGGCCAACGTCCTGACTTTC.

V is TRBV30 and J is TRBJ1-6; tentative D call: TRBD1 (5 bases). The CDR3 runs to 14 residues. V dropped 2 bases and J dropped 7 bases, with 12 bases sitting between them. Per the germline V gene, CDR1 is GTSNPN and CDR2 is SVGIG (reference sequence). This CDR3 reads CAWSLDQGNSPLHF. DNA for the CDR3: TGTGCCTGGAGTCTGGACCAGGGAAATTCACCCCTCCACTTT.

This clone was recorded only once. The chain uses TRBV4-1 and TRBJ2-3; 14 positions agree with TRBD2. This CDR3 region has 16 residues. V shed 3 bases and J 8 bases; nucleotides not matched to a gene: 7. Germline CDR1 and CDR2: MGHRA and YSYEKL. CDR3 coding DNA: TGCGCCAGCAGCCAGGAGAGGGGACTAGCGGGGGTTACGCAGTATTTT. Protein sequence: CASSQERGLAGVTQYF.

The chain employs TRBV9 and TRBJ1-2, with unresolved D. The germline V and J ends were trimmed by 0 bases and 8 bases, with 11 bases remaining between them. The germline CDR1 and CDR2 sequences are SGDLS and YYNGEE. This CDR3 has 13 amino acids. CDR3: CASSVDYSRGYTF. The CDR3 nucleotides read TGTGCCAGCAGCGTAGATTACAGCAGGGGCTACACCTTC.

Here the CDR3 reads CASSQEWGVSGNTIYF. The CDR3 DNA follows: TGCGCCAGCAGCCAAGAATGGGGGGTCTCTGGAAACACCATATATTTT. This chain links TRBV4-3 with TRBJ1-3, with D tentatively TRBD1 (5 bases). Germline V gene lookup returns CDR1 LGHNA and CDR2 YSLEER. V dropped 0 bases and J dropped 0 bases, with 9 bases sitting between them. This CDR3 is 16 amino acids long.